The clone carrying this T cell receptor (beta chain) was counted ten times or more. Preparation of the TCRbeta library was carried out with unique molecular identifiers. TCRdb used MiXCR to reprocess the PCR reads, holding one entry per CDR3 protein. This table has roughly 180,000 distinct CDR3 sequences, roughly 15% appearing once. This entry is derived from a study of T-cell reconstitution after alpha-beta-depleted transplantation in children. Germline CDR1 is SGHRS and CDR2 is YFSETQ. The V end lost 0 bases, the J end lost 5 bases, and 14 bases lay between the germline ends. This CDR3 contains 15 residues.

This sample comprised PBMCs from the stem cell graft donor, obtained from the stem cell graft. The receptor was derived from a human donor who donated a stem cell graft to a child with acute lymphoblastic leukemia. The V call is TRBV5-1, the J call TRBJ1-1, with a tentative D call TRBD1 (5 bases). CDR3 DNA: TGCGCCAGCAGCTTGGCACAGGTTAGTAGGACTGAAGCTTTCTTT. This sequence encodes CASSLAQVSRTEAFF.